This is a list of T cell receptor beta chains from one sample in a study of Ad26.COV2.S vaccination and SARS-CoV-2 variants. Sequencing was performed with immunoSEQ multiplex PCR; in TCRdb, only in-frame clones are kept and a portion is missing. The repertoire holds a few hundred thousand clones, around 87% seen once, with approximately 4% in the top ten. This material consisted of peripheral blood, taken in a trial of Ad26.COV2.S vaccine versus placebo. The receptors derive from a person aged 18 to 65 who received the Ad26.COV2.S COVID-19 vaccine or a placebo. CDR3s include the opening cysteine and the closing phenylalanine or tryptophan. D genes are given only for firm matches. A clone size is listed for some rows: how often the clone was seen (once, few, many), or a class if it is expanded.

v_gene: TRBV12-3/TRBV12-4; abundance: .; d_gene: TRBD2; j_gene: TRBJ2-1; CDR3aa: CASGLAGYEQFF; CDR3nt: TGTGCCAGCGGACTAGCGGGGTACGAGCAGTTCTTC
v_gene: TRBV6-5; abundance: .; d_gene: .; j_gene: TRBJ2-3; CDR3aa: CASSYRERDTQYF; CDR3nt: TGTGCCAGCAGCTACAGAGAGCGAGATACGCAGTATTTT
v_gene: TRBV13; abundance: .; d_gene: .; j_gene: TRBJ1-2; CDR3aa: CASSPTSRANGYTF; CDR3nt: TGTGCCAGCAGCCCGACCTCCAGGGCAAATGGCTACACCTTC
v_gene: TRBV10-3; abundance: .; d_gene: .; j_gene: TRBJ1-3; CDR3aa: CAITTGSGNTIYF; CDR3nt: TGTGCCATCACTACGGGCTCTGGAAACACCATATATTTT
v_gene: TRBV6-6; abundance: .; d_gene: .; j_gene: TRBJ1-5; CDR3aa: CASGQPQHF; CDR3nt: TGTGCCAGCGGTCAGCCCCAGCATTTT
v_gene: TRBV28; abundance: .; d_gene: .; j_gene: TRBJ1-1; CDR3aa: CASRRSTEAFF; CDR3nt: TGTGCCAGCAGGAGAAGCACTGAAGCTTTCTTT
v_gene: TRBV4-1; abundance: .; d_gene: .; j_gene: TRBJ1-2; CDR3aa: CASSPTLGSAYGYTF; CDR3nt: TGCGCCAGCAGCCCGACACTCGGCAGTGCCTATGGCTACACCTTC
v_gene: TRBV5-1; abundance: .; d_gene: .; j_gene: TRBJ1-1; CDR3aa: CASSLAGGLMNTEAFF; CDR3nt: TGCGCCAGCAGCTTGGCCGGGGGACTTATGAACACTGAAGCTTTCTTT
v_gene: TRBV5-1; abundance: .; d_gene: TRBD1; j_gene: TRBJ1-5; CDR3aa: CASSRGTGGNQPQHF; CDR3nt: TGCGCCAGCAGCAGAGGGACAGGGGGCAATCAGCCCCAGCATTTT
v_gene: TRBV19; abundance: once; d_gene: .; j_gene: TRBJ2-3; CDR3aa: CASSIRRSLRTDTQYF; CDR3nt: TGTGCCAGTAGTATAAGGCGTTCCCTACGCACAGATACGCAGTATTTT
v_gene: TRBV19; abundance: .; d_gene: .; j_gene: TRBJ1-5; CDR3aa: CASKLFTGTGAGPQHF; CDR3nt: TGTGCCAGTAAACTCTTCACCGGGACCGGAGCAGGGCCCCAGCATTTT
v_gene: TRBV4-3; abundance: .; d_gene: TRBD1; j_gene: TRBJ2-2; CDR3aa: CASSQAQGARTGELFF; CDR3nt: TGCGCCAGCAGCCAAGCGCAGGGGGCGCGCACCGGGGAGCTGTTTTTT
v_gene: TRBV19; abundance: .; d_gene: .; j_gene: TRBJ1-2; CDR3aa: CASTGAGFFAYGYTF; CDR3nt: TGTGCCAGTACAGGGGCGGGGTTTTTTGCCTATGGCTACACCTTC
v_gene: TRBV10-2; abundance: .; d_gene: TRBD2; j_gene: TRBJ2-3; CDR3aa: CASSYARTSGTDTQYF; CDR3nt: TGCGCCAGCAGTTACGCCCGGACTAGCGGCACAGATACGCAGTATTTT
v_gene: TRBV9; abundance: .; d_gene: TRBD1; j_gene: TRBJ1-4; CDR3aa: CASSSQGAGEKLFF; CDR3nt: TGTGCCAGCAGCTCACAGGGGGCTGGTGAAAAACTGTTTTTT
v_gene: TRBV6-4; abundance: .; d_gene: .; j_gene: TRBJ2-7; CDR3aa: CASSANEQYF; CDR3nt: TGTGCCAGCAGTGCCAACGAGCAGTACTTC
v_gene: TRBV21-1; abundance: .; d_gene: .; j_gene: TRBJ2-2; CDR3aa: CASQRGMNTGELFF; CDR3nt: TGTGCCAGCCAAAGGGGGATGAACACCGGGGAGCTGTTTTTT
v_gene: TRBV27; abundance: .; d_gene: TRBD2; j_gene: TRBJ2-7; CDR3aa: CASSYRGGYEQYF; CDR3nt: TGTGCCAGCAGTTACCGGGGAGGGTACGAGCAGTACTTC
v_gene: TRBV7-8; abundance: .; d_gene: TRBD1; j_gene: TRBJ2-7; CDR3aa: CASSARDRLYEQYF; CDR3nt: TGTGCCAGCAGCGCCCGGGACAGGCTTTACGAGCAGTACTTC
v_gene: TRBV11-2; abundance: once; d_gene: TRBD1; j_gene: TRBJ2-1; CDR3aa: CASRKPGGPVSDEQFF; CDR3nt: TGTGCCAGCAGAAAGCCAGGGGGCCCAGTCAGTGATGAGCAGTTCTTC
v_gene: TRBV5-1; abundance: .; d_gene: TRBD1; j_gene: TRBJ2-1; CDR3aa: CASSGPRGQYSYNEQFF; CDR3nt: TGCGCCAGCAGCGGGCCCCGGGGACAGTACTCCTACAATGAGCAGTTCTTC
v_gene: TRBV3-1/TRBV3-2; abundance: .; d_gene: .; j_gene: TRBJ2-3; CDR3aa: CASSHGHIPTDTQYF; CDR3nt: TGTGCCAGCAGCCACGGACACATCCCCACAGATACGCAGTATTTT
v_gene: TRBV5-1; abundance: .; d_gene: .; j_gene: TRBJ2-3; CDR3aa: CASSYGPGDPSTDTQYF; CDR3nt: TGCGCCAGCAGCTATGGTCCCGGGGATCCGAGCACAGATACGCAGTATTTT
v_gene: TRBV24-1; abundance: .; d_gene: TRBD2; j_gene: TRBJ2-2; CDR3aa: CATSDPAGVSGAGELFF; CDR3nt: TGTGCCACCAGTGACCCCGCCGGGGTTAGCGGGGCCGGGGAGCTGTTTTTT
v_gene: TRBV10-3; abundance: .; d_gene: .; j_gene: TRBJ2-6; CDR3aa: CAIGSGESSGANVLTF; CDR3nt: TGTGCCATCGGATCAGGGGAGAGCTCTGGGGCCAACGTCCTGACTTTC
v_gene: TRBV6-6; abundance: .; d_gene: TRBD2; j_gene: TRBJ2-7; CDR3aa: CASTSGGSSNYEQYF; CDR3nt: TGTGCCAGCACTAGCGGGGGGTCCTCCAACTACGAGCAGTACTTC
v_gene: TRBV19; abundance: .; d_gene: TRBD2; j_gene: TRBJ2-1; CDR3aa: CASSRTSGGSYNEQFF; CDR3nt: TGTGCCAGTAGTAGGACTAGCGGGGGGTCCTACAATGAGCAGTTCTTC
v_gene: TRBV6-1; abundance: .; d_gene: .; j_gene: TRBJ1-4; CDR3aa: CASSDPPQAATNEKLFF; CDR3nt: TGTGCCAGCAGTGATCCCCCCCAGGCTGCAACTAATGAAAAACTGTTTTTT
v_gene: TRBV6-5; abundance: .; d_gene: .; j_gene: TRBJ2-2; CDR3aa: CASSYLLEGTGELFF; CDR3nt: TGTGCCAGCAGTTATCTACTCGAAGGTACCGGGGAGCTGTTTTTT
v_gene: TRBV6-5; abundance: .; d_gene: .; j_gene: TRBJ2-6; CDR3aa: CASNEAPSGANVLTF; CDR3nt: TGTGCCAGCAACGAGGCCCCCTCTGGGGCCAACGTCCTGACTTTC
v_gene: TRBV7-2; abundance: .; d_gene: .; j_gene: TRBJ1-5; CDR3aa: CASSYRLLGNQPQHF; CDR3nt: TGTGCCAGCAGCTACCGACTCTTGGGCAATCAGCCCCAGCATTTT
v_gene: TRBV7-2; abundance: .; d_gene: TRBD2; j_gene: TRBJ2-2; CDR3aa: CASSLIGLAVHTGELFF; CDR3nt: TGTGCCAGCAGCTTAATAGGGCTAGCGGTTCACACCGGGGAGCTGTTTTTT
v_gene: TRBV18; abundance: .; d_gene: TRBD1; j_gene: TRBJ1-2; CDR3aa: CASSPQRQGGGYTF; CDR3nt: TGTGCCAGCTCACCACAGCGACAGGGAGGCGGCTACACCTTC
v_gene: TRBV5-1; abundance: .; d_gene: TRBD2; j_gene: TRBJ2-2; CDR3aa: CASSLTPGGGTGELFF; CDR3nt: TGCGCCAGCAGCTTGACTCCCGGGGGGGGCACCGGGGAGCTGTTTTTT
v_gene: TRBV7-8; abundance: .; d_gene: .; j_gene: TRBJ1-6; CDR3aa: CASSLEGGSPLHF; CDR3nt: TGTGCCAGCAGCTTAGAGGGCGGTTCACCCCTCCACTTT
v_gene: TRBV11-2; abundance: .; d_gene: .; j_gene: TRBJ2-4; CDR3aa: CASTPAQGSKNIQYF; CDR3nt: TGTGCCAGCACCCCAGCCCAGGGGTCCAAAAACATTCAGTACTTC
v_gene: TRBV6-2/TRBV6-3; abundance: .; d_gene: TRBD1; j_gene: TRBJ1-5; CDR3aa: CASSTDRVYSRAQHF; CDR3nt: TGTGCCAGCAGTACCGACAGGGTCTACTCACGGGCCCAGCATTTT
v_gene: TRBV5-5; abundance: .; d_gene: .; j_gene: TRBJ2-3; CDR3aa: CASSLYRVTTDTQYF; CDR3nt: TGTGCCAGCAGCTTGTACAGGGTAACGACAGATACGCAGTATTTT
v_gene: TRBV5-6; abundance: .; d_gene: TRBD1; j_gene: TRBJ2-5; CDR3aa: CASSLLGDRGLQETQYF; CDR3nt: TGTGCCAGCAGCTTATTGGGGGACAGGGGGCTCCAAGAGACCCAGTACTTC
v_gene: TRBV3-1/TRBV3-2; abundance: .; d_gene: .; j_gene: TRBJ1-5; CDR3aa: CASSSTGERPHF; CDR3nt: TGTGCCAGCAGTTCTACAGGAGAACGGCCGCATTTT
v_gene: TRBV24-1; abundance: .; d_gene: .; j_gene: TRBJ2-1; CDR3aa: CATSDPLWAGVTGTQGEQFF; CDR3nt: TGTGCCACCAGTGATCCCTTGTGGGCGGGCGTTACGGGGACACAGGGAGAGCAGTTCTTC
v_gene: TRBV15; abundance: .; d_gene: .; j_gene: TRBJ2-1; CDR3aa: CATGRVGGNEQFF; CDR3nt: TGTGCCACCGGAAGGGTAGGAGGCAATGAGCAGTTCTTC
v_gene: TRBV28; abundance: .; d_gene: .; j_gene: TRBJ2-7; CDR3aa: CASSLRRSSYEQYF; CDR3nt: TGTGCCAGCAGTTTAAGACGAAGCTCCTACGAGCAGTACTTC
v_gene: TRBV6-2/TRBV6-3; abundance: .; d_gene: .; j_gene: TRBJ1-2; CDR3aa: CASSYTGYYGYTF; CDR3nt: TGTGCCAGCAGTTACACAGGGTACTATGGCTACACCTTC